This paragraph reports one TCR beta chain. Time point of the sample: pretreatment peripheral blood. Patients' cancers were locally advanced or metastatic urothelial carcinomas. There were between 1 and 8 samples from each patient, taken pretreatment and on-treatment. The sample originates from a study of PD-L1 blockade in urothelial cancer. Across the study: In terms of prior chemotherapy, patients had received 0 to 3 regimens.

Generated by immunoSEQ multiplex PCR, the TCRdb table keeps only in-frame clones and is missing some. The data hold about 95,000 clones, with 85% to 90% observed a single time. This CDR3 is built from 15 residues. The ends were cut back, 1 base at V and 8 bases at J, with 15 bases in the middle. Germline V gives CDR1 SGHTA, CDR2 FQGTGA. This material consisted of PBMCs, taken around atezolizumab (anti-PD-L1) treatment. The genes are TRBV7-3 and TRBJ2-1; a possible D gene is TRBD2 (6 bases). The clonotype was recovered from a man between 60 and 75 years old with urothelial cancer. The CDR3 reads CASSLRAGRVDEQFF. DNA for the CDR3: TGTGCCAGCAGCTTAAGGGCCGGGAGAGTGGATGAGCAGTTCTTC. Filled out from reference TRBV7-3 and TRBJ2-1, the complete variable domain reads GAGVSQTPSNKVTEKGKYVELRCDPISGHTALYWYRQSLGQGPEFLIYFQGTGAADDSGLPNDRFFAVRPEGSVSTLKIQRTERGDSAVYLCASSLRAGRVDEQFFGPGTRLTVL.